There are a few counts of the clone carrying this TCR beta chain. Per the germline V gene, CDR1 is MNHEY and CDR2 is SMNVEV (reference sequence). Trimming stripped 5 bases from V and 2 bases from J, with 13 bases between. The CDR3 extends over 14 amino acids. TCRdb reanalysed the 5' RACE reads using MiXCR and keeps one entry per CDR3 protein. The sample lists approximately 42,000 distinct CDR3 sequences; less than 35% were seen once. This receptor was obtained from a female donor with breast cancer. Sequenced material: memory CD4+ T cells sorted from a lymph node. Subset given: memory CD4+ T cells, CD4+CD45RO+CD25-. The V and J genes are TRBV27 and TRBJ2-7; D is tentatively TRBD1 or TRBD2 (5 bases each). The CDR3 bases are TGTGCCAGCAGTCCAGGGACGCACACCTACGAGCAGTACTTC. This sequence encodes CASSPGTHTYEQYF.